Sequencing of this TCR beta chain was carried out in a study of PD-L1 blockade in urothelial cancer. Study at large: Per blood sample, T cells had a median of roughly 150,000.

Described time point: pretreatment peripheral blood. Data came from immunoSEQ multiplex PCR; TCRdb stores just in-frame clones and leaves some out. The data contain approximately 41,000 clones, 85% of them singletons. The CDR3 totals 15 residues. CDR1 and CDR2 (germline): SNHLY, FYNNEI. Trimming left V 5 bases short and J 8 bases short, with 16 bases between. The chain links TRBV2 to TRBJ2-6, with a possible D match to TRBD2 (5 bases). This sequence originates from a man older than 75 with urothelial cancer. The sample consisted of PBMCs, taken around atezolizumab (anti-PD-L1) treatment. Here the CDR3 reads CASSTEGSGPNVLTF. CDR3 coding DNA: TGTGCCAGCAGTACCGAGGGATCCGGGCCCAACGTCCTGACTTTC. Full variable domain (outside the CDR3, taken from reference TRBV2 and TRBJ2-6): EPEVTQTPSHQVTQMGQEVILRCVPISNHLYFYWYRQILGQKVEFLVSFYNNEISEKSEIFDDQFSVERPDGSNFTLKIRSTKLEDSAMYFCASSTEGSGPNVLTFGAGSRLTVL.